One and the same sample provided the 4 T cell receptor beta chains below, sequenced in a study of shared clonotypes between healthy human individuals. The table came from immunoSEQ multiplex PCR; TCRdb's copy has only in-frame clones and leaves some out. Here the sample spans roughly 2.2 million clones, just over 90% being singletons. Sequenced: naive CD4+ T cells from PBMCs. Regarding subset: CD45RA+ positively selected. These receptors were collected from a man aged 18 to 29 in good health. Some clones in this sample may be carry-over from other donors' samples.

Details on this clone: This sample includes further DNA sequences coding for the same CDR3. V and J are TRBV18 and TRBJ1-3, with 7 positions matching TRBD1. V was pared by 3 bases and J by 0 bases, with 5 bases of the junction left unmatched. The CDR3 has 16 amino acids. Germline assignment: CDR1 KGHSH and CDR2 LQKENI. The CDR3 DNA sequence: TGTGCCAGCTCACCGGGACAGCCGAGCTCTGGAAACACCATATATTTT. Its translation: CASSPGQPSSGNTIYF. Filled out from reference TRBV18 and TRBJ1-3, the complete variable domain reads NAGVMQNPRHLVRRRGQEARLRCSPMKGHSHVYWYRQLPEEGLKFMVYLQKENIIDESGMPKERFSAEFPKEGPSILRIQQVVRGDSAAYFCASSPGQPSSGNTIYFGEGSWLTVV.

The genes are TRBV13 and TRBJ1-2; TRBD1 matches 8 bases. The ends lost 4 bases at V and 2 bases at J; junction bases unmatched: 6. Germline V gene lookup returns CDR1 PRHDT and CDR2 FYEKMQ (reference sequence). CDR3 length: 15 residues. In nucleotides, the CDR3 is TGTGCCAGCAGCTCCCGGACAGGGTCGAACTATGGCTACACCTTC. Translation gives CASSSRTGSNYGYTF.

The chain links TRBV21-1 to TRBJ1-3. TRBV21-1 is assigned pseudogene status. The CDR3 length is 16 residues. CDR3 coding DNA: TGTGCCAGCCAGACCCCACCGGGTCGCGCTGGAAACACCATATATTTT. This codes for CASQTPPGRAGNTIYF.

The J gene is TRBJ2-1, the V gene TRBV11-3; tentative D call: TRBD1 (6 bases). The CDR3 runs 15 residues. The V gene lost 1 base and the J gene lost 8 bases, with 15 bases spanning the gap. Germline lookup yields CDR1 SGHNT and CDR2 YENEEA. CDR3 amino acids: CASSLVGAAGDEQFF. CDR3 sequence (DNA): TGTGCCAGCAGCTTAGTGGGGGCCGCAGGGGATGAGCAGTTCTTC. Complete variable domain (other parts from reference TRBV11-3 and TRBJ2-1): EAGVVQSPRYKIIEKKQPVAFWCNPISGHNTLYWYLQNLGQGPELLIRYENEEAVDDSQLPKDRFSAERLKGVDSTLKIQPAELGDSAVYLCASSLVGAAGDEQFFGPGTRLTVL.